This is a list of T cell receptor beta chains from one sample in a study of blood T cell repertoires in COVID-19. Libraries were prepared by immunoSEQ multiplex PCR; TCRdb keeps only in-frame clonotypes and omits some of them. The data show approximately 500,000 clones, around 85% seen once. Sequencing was carried out using peripheral blood. The source is a human donor in a cohort sampled during active COVID-19. Both conserved end residues are part of each CDR3. A D gene is named only where the DNA matches it firmly. The size of a clone is reported for some rows only, either as once, few or many, or as a class for expanded clones.

>.|TRBJ2-1|TRBV11-3|TRBD2
CASSPGLANYNEQFF
TGTGCCAGCAGCCCAGGACTAGCGAATTACAATGAGCAGTTCTTC
>.|TRBJ1-1|TRBV7-2|TRBD1
CASSFQGANTEAFF
TGTGCCAGCAGTTTTCAGGGGGCAAACACTGAAGCTTTCTTT
>.|TRBJ1-2|TRBV21-1|.
CASTIPTLYGYTF
TGTGCCAGCACTATACCTACCCTCTATGGCTACACCTTC
>.|TRBJ2-1|TRBV21-1|.
CASSKGVGLAGSNEQFF
TGTGCCAGCAGCAAAGGGGTAGGGCTAGCGGGAAGTAATGAGCAGTTCTTC
>.|TRBJ1-1|TRBV29-1|.
CSVSNGPTEAFF
TGCAGCGTCTCTAATGGGCCCACTGAAGCTTTCTTT
>.|TRBJ2-3|TRBV7-3|TRBD2
CASSPYSGRAGDTQYF
TGTGCCAGCAGCCCTTATAGCGGGAGGGCCGGGGATACGCAGTATTTT
>.|TRBJ2-7|TRBV30|.
CAWSVGGSSYEQYF
TGTGCCTGGAGTGTCGGCGGAAGCTCCTACGAGCAGTACTTC
>.|TRBJ1-2|TRBV4-3|TRBD1
CASSLYLTGANGYTF
TGCGCCAGCAGCCTCTACCTAACAGGGGCCAATGGCTACACCTTC
>.|TRBJ2-3|TRBV6-2/TRBV6-3|TRBD1
CASSYSLRDRDTTTDTQYF
TGTGCCAGCAGTTACTCGCTCCGGGACAGGGACACCACCACAGATACGCAGTATTTT
>.|TRBJ2-1|TRBV9|TRBD2
CASSPSPGGSGNEQFF
TGTGCCAGCAGCCCCTCCCCGGGCGGGAGTGGTAATGAGCAGTTCTTC
>.|TRBJ1-1|TRBV12-5|.
CASGLMSGRGSNTEAFF
TGTGCTAGTGGCCTTATGTCCGGGAGGGGATCGAACACTGAAGCTTTCTTT
>.|TRBJ2-2|TRBV11-1|.
CALVSGELFF
TGTGCTCTTGTTAGCGGGGAGCTGTTTTTT
>many|TRBJ2-7|TRBV28|TRBD2
CASRPGLAYSYEQYF
TGTGCCAGCAGACCGGGACTAGCGTACTCCTACGAGCAGTACTTC
>.|TRBJ2-2|TRBV10-3|TRBD2
CAISGGTSGKVVSGELFF
TGTGCCATCAGTGGAGGGACTAGCGGGAAGGTTGTCTCCGGGGAGCTGTTTTTT
>.|TRBJ2-1|TRBV7-9|TRBD2
CASSFLAGGPGEQFF
TGTGCCAGCAGTTTTCTAGCGGGAGGGCCTGGTGAGCAGTTCTTC
>.|TRBJ2-5|TRBV11-3|.
CASSLDRETQYF
TGTGCCAGCAGCTTAGACCGAGAGACCCAGTACTTC
>.|TRBJ1-5|TRBV19|.
CASSPWEGQPQHF
TGTGCCAGTAGCCCCTGGGAGGGGCAGCCCCAGCATTTT
>.|TRBJ2-7|TRBV3-1/TRBV3-2|.
CASSQFRQGGNRGEQYF
TGTGCCAGCAGCCAGTTTCGACAGGGCGGGAATCGAGGCGAGCAGTACTTC
>few|TRBJ2-5|TRBV4-1|TRBD1
CASSRNRDRGQETQYF
TGCGCCAGCAGCCGAAACCGGGACAGGGGGCAAGAGACCCAGTACTTC
>.|TRBJ2-4|TRBV2|TRBD1
CASSEREGGLAKNIQYF
TGTGCCAGCAGTGAGAGGGAAGGGGGCCTAGCCAAAAACATTCAGTACTTC
>.|TRBJ1-2|TRBV6-5|TRBD1
CASSSSKGQGAGYTF
TGTGCCAGCAGTTCTTCAAAGGGACAGGGGGCAGGCTACACCTTC
>.|TRBJ2-7|TRBV6-5|.
CASTSTERYEQYF
TGTGCCAGCACCTCAACGGAGAGGTACGAGCAGTACTTC
>few|TRBJ1-6|TRBV28|.
CASSSSRESSYNSPLHF
TGTGCCAGCAGTAGTAGTCGGGAGAGCTCCTATAATTCACCCCTCCACTTT
>once|TRBJ1-4|TRBV12-3/TRBV12-4|TRBD1
CASSGQGVEKLFF
TGTGCCAGCAGCGGACAGGGGGTTGAAAAACTGTTTTTT
>many|TRBJ2-7|TRBV14|TRBD1
CASSLKQGLSSYEQYF
TGTGCCAGCAGCCTTAAACAGGGGTTGAGCTCCTACGAGCAGTACTTC
>.|TRBJ2-3|TRBV7-9|TRBD2
CASSLVLSGSSDTQYF
TGTGCCAGCAGCTTAGTGTTGAGCGGGAGCTCAGATACGCAGTATTTT
>.|TRBJ2-3|TRBV5-4|TRBD2
CASSLGTSGRAKPDTQYF
TGTGCCAGCAGCTTGGGGACTAGCGGGAGGGCCAAGCCAGATACGCAGTATTTT
>few|TRBJ2-1|TRBV30|.
CAWSVQVLGGHEQFF
TGTGCCTGGAGTGTACAAGTGCTTGGGGGCCATGAGCAGTTCTTC
>once|TRBJ2-7|TRBV6-5|TRBD2
CASNPPGGGAYEQYF
TGTGCCAGCAATCCTCCGGGGGGAGGGGCCTACGAGCAGTACTTC